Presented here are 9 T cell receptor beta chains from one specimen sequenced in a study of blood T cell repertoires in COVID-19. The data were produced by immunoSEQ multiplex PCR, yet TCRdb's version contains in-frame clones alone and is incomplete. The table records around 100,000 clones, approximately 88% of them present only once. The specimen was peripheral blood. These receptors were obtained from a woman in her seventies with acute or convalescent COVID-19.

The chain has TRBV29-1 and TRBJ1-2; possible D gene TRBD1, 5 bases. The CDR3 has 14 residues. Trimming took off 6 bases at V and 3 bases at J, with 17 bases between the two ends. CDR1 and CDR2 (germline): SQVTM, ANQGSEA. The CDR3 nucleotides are TGCAGCGTGGACGGGAGTCAGGGACACTATGGCTACACCTTC. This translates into CSVDGSQGHYGYTF.

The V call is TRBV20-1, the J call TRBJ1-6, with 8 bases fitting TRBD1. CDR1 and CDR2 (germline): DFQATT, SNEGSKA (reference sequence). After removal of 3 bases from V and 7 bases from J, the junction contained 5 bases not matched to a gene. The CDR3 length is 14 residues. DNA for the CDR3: TGCAGTGCTAGTCCCGGGACAGGCAATTCACCCCTCCACTTT. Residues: CSASPGTGNSPLHF.

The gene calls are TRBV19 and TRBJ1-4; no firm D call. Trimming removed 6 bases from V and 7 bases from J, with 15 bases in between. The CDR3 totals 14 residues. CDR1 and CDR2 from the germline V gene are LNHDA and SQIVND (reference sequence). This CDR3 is CASSASLGSEKLFF. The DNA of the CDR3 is TGTGCCAGTAGCGCAAGCCTCGGGAGTGAAAAACTGTTTTTT.

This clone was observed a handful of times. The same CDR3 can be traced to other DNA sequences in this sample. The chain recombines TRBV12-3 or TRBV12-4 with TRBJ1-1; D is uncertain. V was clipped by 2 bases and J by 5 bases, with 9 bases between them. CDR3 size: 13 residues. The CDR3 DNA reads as TGTGCCAGCAGTTTAACGGGAGATACTGAAGCTTTCTTT. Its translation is CASSLTGDTEAFF.

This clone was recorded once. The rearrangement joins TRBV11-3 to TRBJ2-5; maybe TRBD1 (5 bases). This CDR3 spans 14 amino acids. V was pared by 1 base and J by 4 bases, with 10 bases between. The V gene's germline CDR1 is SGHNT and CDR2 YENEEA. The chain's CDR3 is CASSLGGQGETQYF. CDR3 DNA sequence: TGTGCCAGCAGCTTAGGAGGACAAGGAGAGACCCAGTACTTC.

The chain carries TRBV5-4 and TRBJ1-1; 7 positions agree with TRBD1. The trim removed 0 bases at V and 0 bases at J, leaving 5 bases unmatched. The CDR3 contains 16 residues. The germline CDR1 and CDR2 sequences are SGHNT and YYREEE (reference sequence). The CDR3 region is CASSLGQGTVNTEAFF. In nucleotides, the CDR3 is TGTGCCAGCAGCTTGGGACAGGGAACGGTGAACACTGAAGCTTTCTTT.

CDR3 sequence: CASSQDAQGRDSPLHF. For the CDR3, the DNA is TGTGCCAGCAGCCAAGATGCCCAGGGGCGGGATTCACCCCTCCACTTT. This sequence joins TRBV3-1 (or the pseudogene TRBV3-2) and TRBJ1-6, with D perhaps TRBD1 (6 bases). Germline V gives CDR1 LGHDT, CDR2 YNNKEL (reference sequence). The V end was cut by 0 bases, the J end by 8 bases, with 14 bases between. The CDR3 contains 16 residues.

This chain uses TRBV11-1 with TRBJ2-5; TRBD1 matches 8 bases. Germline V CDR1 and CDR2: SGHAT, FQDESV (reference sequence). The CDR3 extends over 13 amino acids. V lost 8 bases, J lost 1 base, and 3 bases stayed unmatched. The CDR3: CASGQGIQETQYF. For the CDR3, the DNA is TGTGCCAGCGGACAGGGTATCCAAGAGACCCAGTACTTC.

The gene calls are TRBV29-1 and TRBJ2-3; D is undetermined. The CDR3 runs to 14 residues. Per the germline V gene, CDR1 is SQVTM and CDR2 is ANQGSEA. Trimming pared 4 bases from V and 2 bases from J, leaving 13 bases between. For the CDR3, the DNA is TGCAGCGTTGGATACCATCAGAACACAGATACGCAGTATTTT. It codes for CSVGYHQNTDTQYF.